The 17 T cell receptor beta chains below were found in one sample sequenced in a study of shared clonotypes between healthy human individuals. Using immunoSEQ multiplex PCR, the repertoire was profiled, and TCRdb retains in-frame clones only, with some absent. The repertoire includes 2 million or so clones, around 95% of them detected once, and approximately 0.13% sits in the top ten. Source material: naive CD4+ T cells sorted from blood. The subset is: CD45RA+ positively selected. These receptor sequences come from a man younger than 35 in good health.

Regarding this clone: Other DNA variants within this sample encode the same CDR3. The chain is built from TRBV5-4 and TRBJ2-3, with 8 nucleotides matching TRBD2. CDR3 length: 15 residues. V lost 4 bases, J lost 0 bases, and 4 bases stayed unmatched. The germline V gene encodes CDR1 SGHNT and CDR2 YYREEE (reference sequence). CDR3 region: CASSLPGGSTDTQYF. The CDR3, as DNA: TGTGCCAGCAGCCTCCCGGGGGGGAGCACAGATACGCAGTATTTT.

The chain has TRBV12-5 and TRBJ2-5, with no clear D. Deletions cut 4 bases from V and 5 bases from J, with 14 bases between. This CDR3 contains 14 residues. Germline assignment: CDR1 LGHNT and CDR2 FRNRAP. In nucleotides, the CDR3 is TGTGCTAGTGGTTCCGGCCAAATAGGGGAGACCCAGTACTTC. It translates to CASGSGQIGETQYF. Together with reference TRBV12-5 and TRBJ2-5, the CDR3 gives the full variable domain: DARVTQTPRHKVTEMGQEVTMRCQPILGHNTVFWYRQTMMQGLELLAYFRNRAPLDDSGMPKDRFSAEMPDATLATLKIQPSEPRDSAVYFCASGSGQIGETQYFGPGTRLLVL.

V usage is TRBV9 and J usage is TRBJ2-1; 8 bases align to TRBD2. Germline values: CDR1 SGDLS, CDR2 YYNGEE. V trimming: 4 bases; J trimming: 11 bases; junction bases outside the gene matches: 2. CDR3 length: 11 residues. CDR3 region: CASSSGSKQFF. The DNA of the CDR3 is TGTGCCAGCAGCAGCGGGAGTAAGCAGTTCTTC.

The sample holds a few counts of this clone. The chain has TRBV10-2 and TRBJ2-3, with 12 nucleotides matching TRBD1. Trimming removed 2 bases from V and 4 bases from J; junction bases left unmatched: 1. The germline V gene has CDR1 WSHSY and CDR2 SAAADI. The CDR3 is 15 residues long. CDR3 DNA: TGCGCCAGCAGTGAGGGGACAGGGGGCCCAGATACGCAGTATTTT. This gives the protein CASSEGTGGPDTQYF.

The chain couples TRBV6-6 to TRBJ1-3; unclear D gene. The V gene's germline CDR1 is MNHNY and CDR2 SVGAGI (reference sequence). V dropped 5 bases and J dropped 7 bases, with 18 bases sitting between them. The CDR3 consists of 15 residues. This CDR3 is CASSPPSREGNTIYF. Here the CDR3 DNA reads TGTGCCAGCAGTCCACCCTCGAGGGAGGGTAACACCATATATTTT.

The rearrangement uses TRBV5-1 and TRBJ1-1, with D unresolved. There are 14 residues in the CDR3. CDR1 is SGHRS and CDR2 is YFSETQ in the germline V gene. V was clipped by 1 base and J by 0 bases, with 7 bases between them. CDR3 amino acids: CASSLWSMNTEAFF. As DNA, the CDR3 is TGCGCCAGCAGCTTGTGGAGCATGAACACTGAAGCTTTCTTT.

This clone has just one count. The chain uses TRBV6-1 and TRBJ2-6; D ambiguous. The CDR3 is made up of 15 amino acids. Germline CDR1 is MNHNS and CDR2 is SASEGT. V was pared by 6 bases and J by 0 bases, with 9 bases between. The CDR3: CASRVDGSGANVLTF. The CDR3 DNA is TGTGCCAGCAGAGTGGACGGCTCTGGGGCCAACGTCCTGACTTTC.

This clone was recorded once. The chain joins TRBV7-9 to TRBJ1-2; 9 bases agree with TRBD1. The germline V gene has CDR1 SEHNR and CDR2 FQNEAQ (reference sequence). The length of the CDR3 is 15 residues. The V segment lost 5 bases and the J segment 7 bases; nucleotides outside the gene matches: 11. This CDR3 reads CASSPVGQGLAGYTF. The CDR3 DNA is TGTGCCAGCAGCCCTGTGGGACAGGGCCTTGCTGGCTACACCTTC. The whole variable domain, filled in from reference TRBV7-9 and TRBJ1-2, reads DTGVSQNPRHKITKRGQNVTFRCDPISEHNRLYWYRQTLGQGPEFLTYFQNEAQLEKSRLLSDRFSAERPKGSFSTLEIQRTEQGDSAMYLCASSPVGQGLAGYTFGSGTRLTVV.

V gene TRBV5-1 combines with J gene TRBJ2-2; the match to TRBD2 covers 7 bases. This CDR3 spans 17 amino acids. V shed 4 bases, J shed 4 bases, and the junction held 13 bases outside the gene matches. Germline V gene lookup returns CDR1 SGHRS and CDR2 YFSETQ. As DNA, the CDR3 is TGCGCCAGCAGCCCCTTCCCTAGCGGCAAAAGCACCGGGGAGCTGTTTTTT. Its translation: CASSPFPSGKSTGELFF.

This chain joins TRBV5-4 and TRBJ1-1; 7 bases align to TRBD1. CDR1 and CDR2 from the germline V gene are SGHNT and YYREEE (reference sequence). Trimming removed 0 bases from V and 0 bases from J; junction bases left unmatched: 5. The CDR3 consists of 16 residues. The CDR3, as DNA: TGTGCCAGCAGCTTGGGAAGGGGGCAGTTGAACACTGAAGCTTTCTTT. Its translation: CASSLGRGQLNTEAFF.

The J gene is TRBJ2-5, the V gene TRBV7-6; D gene unclear. V was trimmed by 1 base and J by 7 bases, leaving 13 bases between them. Germline loops: CDR1 SGHVS, CDR2 FNYEAQ. The CDR3 runs 14 residues. The CDR3 DNA follows: TGTGCCAGCAGCTTAGGAGTAACCTTGGGGACCCAGTACTTC. Protein: CASSLGVTLGTQYF.

Regarding this clone: This same CDR3 is encoded by further DNA sequences in the sample. The V gene is TRBV7-9, the J gene TRBJ1-5; D gene uncertain. In germline, CDR1 is SEHNR, CDR2 FQNEAQ (reference sequence). Trimming left V 6 bases short and J 1 base short, with 4 bases between. This CDR3 is built from 12 residues. In DNA form, the CDR3 reads TGTGCCAGCAGTAGAAGCAATCAGCCCCAGCATTTT. Its translation: CASSRSNQPQHF.

The chain employs TRBV5-1 and TRBJ1-1, with D perhaps TRBD1 (6 bases). Germline assignment: CDR1 SGHRS and CDR2 YFSETQ. V was shortened by 0 bases and J by 1 base, with 13 bases between the two germline ends. The CDR3 runs to 16 residues. CDR3 nucleotides: TGCGCCAGCAGCTTGGATCCCTTACAGGGGAACACTGAAGCTTTCTTT. Translating it yields CASSLDPLQGNTEAFF.

V is TRBV28 and J is TRBJ2-5, with D perhaps given as TRBD1 or TRBD2 (7 bases each). The V gene's germline CDR1 is MDHEN and CDR2 SYDVKM. V lost 2 bases to trimming and J lost 9 bases, with 16 bases between them. This CDR3 is 14 amino acids long. Here the CDR3 DNA reads TGTGCCAGCAGTTTAAGGCAGGGGGGGTCTGCCCAGTACTTC. Translation gives CASSLRQGGSAQYF.

This chain connects TRBV4-3 to TRBJ1-1; D may be TRBD1 (6 bases). Per the germline V gene, CDR1 is LGHNA and CDR2 is YSLEER. The V gene lost 1 base and the J gene lost 4 bases, with 16 bases spanning the gap. The CDR3 is made up of 16 amino acids. CDR3 sequence: CASSQVGAGVSTEAFF. CDR3 DNA: TGCGCCAGCAGCCAAGTCGGGGCAGGGGTCAGCACTGAAGCTTTCTTT.

The J gene is TRBJ2-1, the V gene TRBV7-9; D may match TRBD1 or TRBD2 (6 bases each). The CDR3 extends over 15 amino acids. The germline V gene encodes CDR1 SEHNR and CDR2 FQNEAQ (reference sequence). V lost 8 bases to trimming and J lost 10 bases, with 24 bases between them. For the CDR3, the DNA is TGTGCCAGCGGACCTGGGGGGCTATTGTTCGGGGAGCAGTTCTTC. Its protein product is CASGPGGLLFGEQFF.

The chain couples TRBV5-1 to TRBJ1-6, with 7 bases identical to TRBD1. Germline loops: CDR1 SGHRS, CDR2 YFSETQ. CDR3 length: 18 residues. Trimming cost V 3 bases and J 1 base; bases outside gene matches: 10. CDR3 protein: CASSSKRDSGSYNSPLHF. CDR3 DNA: TGCGCCAGCAGCTCAAAGAGGGACAGTGGATCCTATAATTCACCCCTCCACTTT.